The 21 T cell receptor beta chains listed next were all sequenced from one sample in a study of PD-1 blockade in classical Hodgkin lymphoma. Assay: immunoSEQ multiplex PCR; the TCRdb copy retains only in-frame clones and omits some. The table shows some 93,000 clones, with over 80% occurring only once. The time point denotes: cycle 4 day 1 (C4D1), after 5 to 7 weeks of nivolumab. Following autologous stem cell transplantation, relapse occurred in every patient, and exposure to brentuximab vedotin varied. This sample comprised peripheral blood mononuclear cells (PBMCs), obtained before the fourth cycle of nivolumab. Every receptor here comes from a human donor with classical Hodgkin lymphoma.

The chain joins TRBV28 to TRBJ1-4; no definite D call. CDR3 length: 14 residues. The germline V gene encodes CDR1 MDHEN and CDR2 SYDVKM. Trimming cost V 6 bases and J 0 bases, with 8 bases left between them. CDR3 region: CASRAVATNEKLFF. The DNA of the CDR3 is TGTGCCAGCAGGGCAGTGGCAACTAATGAAAAACTGTTTTTT.

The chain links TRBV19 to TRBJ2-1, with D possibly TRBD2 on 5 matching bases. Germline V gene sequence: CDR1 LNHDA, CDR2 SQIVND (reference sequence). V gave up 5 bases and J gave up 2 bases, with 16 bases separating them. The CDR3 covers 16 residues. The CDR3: CASSLSRAPPYNEQFF. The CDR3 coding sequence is TGTGCCAGTAGTCTCTCGCGGGCCCCCCCCTACAATGAGCAGTTCTTC.

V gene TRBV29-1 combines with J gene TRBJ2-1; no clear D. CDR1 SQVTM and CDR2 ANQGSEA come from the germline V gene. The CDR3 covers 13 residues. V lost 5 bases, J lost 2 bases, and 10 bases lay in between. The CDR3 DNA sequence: TGCAGCGTTCGCCAGGACCCCTACAATGAGCAGTTCTTC. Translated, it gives CSVRQDPYNEQFF.

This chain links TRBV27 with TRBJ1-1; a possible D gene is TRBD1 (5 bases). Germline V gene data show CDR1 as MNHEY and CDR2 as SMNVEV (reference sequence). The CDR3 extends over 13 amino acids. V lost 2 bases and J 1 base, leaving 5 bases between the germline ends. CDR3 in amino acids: CASSLTGNTEAFF. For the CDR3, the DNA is TGTGCCAGCAGTTTAACAGGGAACACTGAAGCTTTCTTT.

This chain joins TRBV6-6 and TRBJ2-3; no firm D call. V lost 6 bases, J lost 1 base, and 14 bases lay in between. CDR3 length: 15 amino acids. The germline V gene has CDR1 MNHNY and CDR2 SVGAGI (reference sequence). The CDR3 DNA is TGTGCCAGCAGCCCCCTGGACGAGGGCACAGATACGCAGTATTTT. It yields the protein CASSPLDEGTDTQYF.

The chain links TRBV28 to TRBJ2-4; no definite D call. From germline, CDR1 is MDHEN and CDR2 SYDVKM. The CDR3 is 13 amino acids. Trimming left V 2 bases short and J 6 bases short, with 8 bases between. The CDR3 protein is CASSLKRPNIQYF. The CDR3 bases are TGTGCCAGCAGTTTAAAACGGCCAAACATTCAGTACTTC. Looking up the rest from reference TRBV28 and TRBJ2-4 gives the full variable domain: DVKVTQSSRYLVKRTGEKVFLECVQDMDHENMFWYRQDPGLGLRLIYFSYDVKMKEKGDIPEGYSVSREKKERFSLILESASTNQTSMYLCASSLKRPNIQYFGAGTRLSVL.

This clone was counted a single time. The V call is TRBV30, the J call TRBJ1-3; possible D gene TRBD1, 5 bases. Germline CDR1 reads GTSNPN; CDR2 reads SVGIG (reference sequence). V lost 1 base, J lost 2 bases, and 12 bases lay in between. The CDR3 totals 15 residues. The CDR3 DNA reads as TGTGCCTGGAGTGCTGGGACCCGCACTGGAAACACCATATATTTT. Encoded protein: CAWSAGTRTGNTIYF.

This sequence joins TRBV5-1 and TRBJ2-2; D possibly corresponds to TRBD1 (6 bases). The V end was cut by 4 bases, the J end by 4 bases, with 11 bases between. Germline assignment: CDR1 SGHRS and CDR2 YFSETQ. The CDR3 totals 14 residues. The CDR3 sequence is CASSRGQSTGELFF. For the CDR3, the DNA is TGCGCCAGCAGCAGGGGACAAAGCACCGGGGAGCTGTTTTTT.

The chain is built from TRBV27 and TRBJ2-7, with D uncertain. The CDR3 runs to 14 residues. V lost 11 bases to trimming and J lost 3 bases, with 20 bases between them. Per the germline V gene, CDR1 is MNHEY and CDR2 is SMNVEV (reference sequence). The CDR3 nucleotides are TGTGCCTCCACTCCCCGGACGGATATCTACGAGCAGTACTTC. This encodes CASTPRTDIYEQYF.

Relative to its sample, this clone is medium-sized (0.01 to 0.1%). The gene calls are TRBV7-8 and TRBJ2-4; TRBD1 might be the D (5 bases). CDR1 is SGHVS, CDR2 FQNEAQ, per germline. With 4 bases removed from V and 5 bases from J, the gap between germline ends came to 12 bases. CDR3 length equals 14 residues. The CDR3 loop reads CASSSPGRENIQYF. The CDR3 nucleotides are TGTGCCAGCAGCTCCCCGGGCAGGGAAAACATTCAGTACTTC. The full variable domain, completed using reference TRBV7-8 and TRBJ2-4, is GAGVSQSPRYKVAKRGQDVALRCDPISGHVSLFWYQQALGQGPEFLTYFQNEAQLDKSGLPSDRFFAERPEGSVSTLKIQRTQQEDSAVYLCASSSPGRENIQYFGAGTRLSVL.

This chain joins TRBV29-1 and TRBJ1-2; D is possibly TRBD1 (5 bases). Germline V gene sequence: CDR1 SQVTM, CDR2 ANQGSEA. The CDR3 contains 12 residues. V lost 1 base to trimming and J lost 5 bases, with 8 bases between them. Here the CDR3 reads CSVEGTPYGYTF. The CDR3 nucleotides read TGCAGCGTTGAAGGGACACCGTATGGCTACACCTTC.

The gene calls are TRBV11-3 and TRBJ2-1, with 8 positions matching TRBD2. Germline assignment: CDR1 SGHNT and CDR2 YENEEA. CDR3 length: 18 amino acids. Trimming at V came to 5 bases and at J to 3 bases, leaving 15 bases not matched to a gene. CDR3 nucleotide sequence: TGTGCCAGCAGCCCAACCCCGACTGCGGGAGGCCTCTACAATGAGCAGTTCTTC. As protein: CASSPTPTAGGLYNEQFF.

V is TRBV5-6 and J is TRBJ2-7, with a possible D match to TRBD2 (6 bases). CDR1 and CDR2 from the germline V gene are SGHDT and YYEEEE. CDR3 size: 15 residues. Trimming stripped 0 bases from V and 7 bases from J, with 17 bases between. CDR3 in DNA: TGTGCCAGCAGCTTGGGGGGGACTTCCCTCGGGGAGCAGTACTTC. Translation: CASSLGGTSLGEQYF.

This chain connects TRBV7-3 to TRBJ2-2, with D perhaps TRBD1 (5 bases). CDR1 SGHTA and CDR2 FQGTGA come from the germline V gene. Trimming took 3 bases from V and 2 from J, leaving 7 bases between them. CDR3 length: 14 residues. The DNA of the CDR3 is TGTGCCAGCAGCTTTAGGGGCAACACCGGGGAGCTGTTTTTT. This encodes CASSFRGNTGELFF.

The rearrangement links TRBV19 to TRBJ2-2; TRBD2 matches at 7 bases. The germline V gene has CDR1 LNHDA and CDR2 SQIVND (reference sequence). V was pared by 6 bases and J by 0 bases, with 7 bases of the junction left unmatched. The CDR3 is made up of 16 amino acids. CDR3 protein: CASSKNSGSNTGELFF. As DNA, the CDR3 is TGTGCCAGTAGCAAAAATAGCGGGTCGAACACCGGGGAGCTGTTTTTT. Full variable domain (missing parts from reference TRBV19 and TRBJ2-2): DGGITQSPKYLFRKEGQNVTLSCEQNLNHDAMYWYRQDPGQGLRLIYYSQIVNDFQKGDIAEGYSVSREKKESFPLTVTSAQKNPTAFYLCASSKNSGSNTGELFFGEGSRLTVL.

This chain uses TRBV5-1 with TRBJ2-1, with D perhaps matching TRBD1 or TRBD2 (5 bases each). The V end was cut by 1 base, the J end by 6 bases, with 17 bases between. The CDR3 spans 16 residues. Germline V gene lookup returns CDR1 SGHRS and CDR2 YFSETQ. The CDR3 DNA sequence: TGCGCCAGCAGCTTGTATGTAGCTCGTGGGGGCAATGAGCAGTTCTTC. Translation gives CASSLYVARGGNEQFF.

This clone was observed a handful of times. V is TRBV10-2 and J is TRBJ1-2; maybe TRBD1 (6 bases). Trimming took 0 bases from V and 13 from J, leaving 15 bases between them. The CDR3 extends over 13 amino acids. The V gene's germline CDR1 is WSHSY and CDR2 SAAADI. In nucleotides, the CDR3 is TGCGCCAGCAGTGAGTCTGGGGCTACCAGGGGCACCTTC. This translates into CASSESGATRGTF.

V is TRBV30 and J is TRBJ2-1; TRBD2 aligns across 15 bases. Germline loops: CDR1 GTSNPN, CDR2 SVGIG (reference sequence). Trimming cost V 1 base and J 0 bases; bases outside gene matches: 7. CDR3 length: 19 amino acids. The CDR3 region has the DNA TGTGCCTGGAGTGGGCGACCGGGACTAGCGGGAGGCTCCTACAATGAGCAGTTCTTC. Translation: CAWSGRPGLAGGSYNEQFF. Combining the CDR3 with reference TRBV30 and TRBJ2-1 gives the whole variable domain SQTIHQWPATLVQPVGSPLSLECTVEGTSNPNLYWYRQAAGRGLQLLFYSVGIGQISSEVPQNLSASRPQDRQFILSSKKLLLSDSGFYLCAWSGRPGLAGGSYNEQFFGPGTRLTVL.

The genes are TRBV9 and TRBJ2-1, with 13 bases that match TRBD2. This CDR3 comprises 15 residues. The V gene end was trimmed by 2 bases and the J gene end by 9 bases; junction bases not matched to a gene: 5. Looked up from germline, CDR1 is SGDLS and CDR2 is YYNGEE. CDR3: CASSVTSGRDGEQFF. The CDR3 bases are TGTGCCAGCAGCGTTACTAGCGGGAGGGATGGTGAGCAGTTCTTC.

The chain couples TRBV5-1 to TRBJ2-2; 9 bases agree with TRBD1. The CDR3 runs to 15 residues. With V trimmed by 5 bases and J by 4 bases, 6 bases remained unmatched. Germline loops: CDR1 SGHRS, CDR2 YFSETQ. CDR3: CASSPDRGGTGELFF. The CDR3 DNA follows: TGCGCCAGCAGTCCGGACAGGGGAGGCACCGGGGAGCTGTTTTTT. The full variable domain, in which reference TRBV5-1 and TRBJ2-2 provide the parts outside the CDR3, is KAGVTQTPRYLIKTRGQQVTLSCSPISGHRSVSWYQQTPGQGLQFLFEYFSETQRNKGNFPGRFSGRQFSNSRSEMNVSTLELGDSALYLCASSPDRGGTGELFFGEGSRLTVL.

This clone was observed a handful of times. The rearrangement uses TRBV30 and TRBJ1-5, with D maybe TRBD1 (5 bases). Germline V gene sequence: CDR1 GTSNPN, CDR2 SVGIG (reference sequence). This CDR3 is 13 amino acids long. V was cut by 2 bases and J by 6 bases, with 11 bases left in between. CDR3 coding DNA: TGTGCCTGGAGTTGGGGGGGAGGTCAGCCCCAGCATTTT. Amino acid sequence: CAWSWGGGQPQHF.